The 15 T cell receptor beta chains in this list originate from one sample, sequenced in a study of neurological immune-mediated disorders. MiXCR was run by TCRdb on the 5' RACE reads, yielding one entry per CDR3 protein. The sample holds fewer than 85,000 distinct CDR3 sequences; 3.9% are singletons and the top ten take approximately 1.3%. The sequenced material came from PBMCs. Source of these receptors: a man under 40 with multiple sclerosis.

This clonotype was found many times. This chain connects TRBV11-2 to TRBJ2-7; 9 positions agree with TRBD1. The CDR3 loop spans 17 amino acids. Germline trimming cut 1 base from V and 0 bases from J; bases unmatched to any gene: 7. The germline CDR1 and CDR2 sequences are SGHAT and FQNNGV. The CDR3 loop is CASSLVGTGHYSYEQYF. The CDR3 nucleotides are TGTGCCAGCAGCTTAGTAGGGACAGGGCACTACTCCTACGAGCAGTACTTC.

Ten or more counts support this clonotype. The chain combines TRBV6-5 with TRBJ2-1; the D gene could be TRBD1 or TRBD2 (5 bases each). The CDR3 length is 15 residues. Germline assignment: CDR1 MNHEY and CDR2 SVGAGI. The V end lost 4 bases, the J end lost 4 bases, and 14 bases lay between the germline ends. CDR3 in DNA: TGTGCCAGCAGTTCGGGGCACCCACAATACAATGAGCAGTTCTTC. Its protein product is CASSSGHPQYNEQFF.

This clonotype appeared many times. An end of the junction differs from the germline gene, which may be a read error. V usage is TRBV4-1 and J usage is TRBJ1-5; D is perhaps TRBD1 (5 bases). The CDR3 contains 15 residues. The V gene's germline CDR1 is MGHRA and CDR2 YSYEKL. CDR3 sequence reads: CASSPFGGPNQPQNF. The CDR3 DNA is TGCGCCAGCAGCCCCTTCGGGGGACCCAATCAGCCCCAGAATTTT.

In its sample, this clonotype was seen a few times. The chain is built from TRBV7-9 and TRBJ2-7; D call uncertain. Germline V CDR1 and CDR2: SEHNR, FQNEAQ (reference sequence). This CDR3 comprises 13 residues. V shed 4 bases and J shed 0 bases, with 7 bases lying between them. CDR3 protein: CASSSVISYEQYF. CDR3 coding DNA: TGTGCCAGCAGCTCCGTCATCTCCTACGAGCAGTACTTC.

This clonotype was observed at least ten times. The chain joins TRBV2 to TRBJ2-5, with 7 positions matching TRBD1. The ends lost 6 bases at V and 2 bases at J; junction bases unmatched: 6. The germline V gene has CDR1 SNHLY and CDR2 FYNNEI. The CDR3 covers 14 residues. The CDR3: CASRDRVQQETQYF. The CDR3 DNA sequence: TGTGCCAGCAGAGACAGGGTTCAACAAGAGACCCAGTACTTC.

This clonotype was detected ten times or more. CDR3 sequence reads: CASSLAGQGAYNEQFF. The CDR3 region has the DNA TGCGCCAGCAGTTTAGCGGGACAGGGAGCCTACAATGAGCAGTTCTTC. The V and J genes are TRBV5-1 and TRBJ2-1; weak D call: TRBD1 (9 bases). This CDR3 is built from 16 residues. Germline V gives CDR1 SGHRS, CDR2 YFSETQ. Trimming took 5 bases from V and 2 from J, leaving 17 bases between them.

V is TRBV5-6 and J is TRBJ2-7; D gene ambiguous. This CDR3 is 13 amino acids long. V was cut by 0 bases and J by 3 bases, with 7 bases left in between. The germline gives CDR1 SGHDT, CDR2 YYEEEE. The CDR3 DNA is TGTGCCAGCAGCTTGGGACAAATCTACGAGCAGTACTTC. This gives the protein CASSLGQIYEQYF.

This clonotype occurred many times. The chain recombines TRBV9 with TRBJ1-1; D is uncertain. The germline CDR1 and CDR2 sequences are SGDLS and YYNGEE. The CDR3 loop spans 13 amino acids. Trimming took 0 bases from V and 5 from J, leaving 8 bases between them. Here the CDR3 reads CASSVVEGTEAFF. The CDR3 nucleotides read TGTGCCAGCAGCGTAGTTGAAGGAACTGAAGCTTTCTTT.

This clonotype was detected many times. The V call is TRBV7-2, the J call TRBJ2-5; the D is unclear. This CDR3 is built from 14 residues. Germline values: CDR1 SGHTA, CDR2 FQGNSA. Between the trimmed V and J ends, which lost 1 base and 4 bases, there was a span of 10 bases. DNA for the CDR3: TGTGCCAGCAGCTTAGGTAGAGTGGGAGAGACCCAGTACTTC. Protein product: CASSLGRVGETQYF.

This clonotype appeared many times. This chain links TRBV7-2 with TRBJ2-3, with TRBD1 matching 9 bases. The CDR3 contains 16 residues. CDR1 SGHTA and CDR2 FQGNSA come from the germline V gene. Trimming removed 6 bases from V and 4 bases from J; junction bases left unmatched: 11. CDR3 in DNA: TGTGCCAGCAGACGACAGGGGGAGACCCCGGCAGATACGCAGTATTTT. It specifies CASRRQGETPADTQYF.

This clonotype appeared many times. V is TRBV7-6 and J is TRBJ1-2, with D unclear. Looked up from germline, CDR1 is SGHVS and CDR2 is FNYEAQ. V was cut by 1 base and J by 8 bases, with 8 bases left in between. The CDR3 spans 12 residues. CDR3 in amino acids: CASSLGGGGYTF. CDR3 sequence (DNA): TGTGCCAGCAGCTTAGGTGGAGGCGGCTACACCTTC.

In the case of this clonotype: Since the CDR3 does not end with the conserved phenylalanine or tryptophan, this likely comes from a read error. CDR3 DNA: TGCGCCAGCAGCAGTTTTCGGACTGCCTTGGGGAATGAGCAGTTCAAC. It specifies CASSSFRTALGNEQFN. V usage is TRBV5-1 and J usage is TRBJ2-1; TRBD2 is a possible D gene (5 bases). The germline gives CDR1 SGHRS, CDR2 YFSETQ. Trimming removed 4 bases from V and 7 bases from J, with 21 bases in between. CDR3 length: 16 residues.

This clonotype was found many times. This chain uses TRBV12-3 or TRBV12-4 with TRBJ1-1, with D perhaps matching TRBD1 (6 bases). Trimming stripped 6 bases from V and 3 bases from J, with 11 bases between. The CDR3 runs to 13 residues. The DNA of the CDR3 is TGTGCCAGCAGCTCCCCAGGGGACACTGAAGCTTTCTTT. It translates to CASSSPGDTEAFF.

This clonotype appeared many times. The rearrangement uses TRBV5-1 and TRBJ2-2; the D is unclear. Trimming shortened V by 4 bases and J by 0 bases, and 10 bases separated the two germline ends. This CDR3 region has 15 residues. The germline gives CDR1 SGHRS, CDR2 YFSETQ. Written as DNA, the CDR3 is TGCGCCAGCAGCACGGGTGAAACGAACACCGGGGAGCTGTTTTTT. This translates into CASSTGETNTGELFF.

This clonotype was counted at least ten times. V is TRBV20-1 and J is TRBJ2-5; TRBD2 aligns across 11 bases. The length of the CDR3 is 15 residues. The ends lost 3 bases at V and 6 bases at J; junction bases unmatched: 9. The germline gives CDR1 DFQATT, CDR2 SNEGSKA (reference sequence). The CDR3 DNA sequence: TGCAGTGCTAGTGAGGTAGCGGGGGGGCCTAAGACCCAGTACTTC. Encoded protein: CSASEVAGGPKTQYF.